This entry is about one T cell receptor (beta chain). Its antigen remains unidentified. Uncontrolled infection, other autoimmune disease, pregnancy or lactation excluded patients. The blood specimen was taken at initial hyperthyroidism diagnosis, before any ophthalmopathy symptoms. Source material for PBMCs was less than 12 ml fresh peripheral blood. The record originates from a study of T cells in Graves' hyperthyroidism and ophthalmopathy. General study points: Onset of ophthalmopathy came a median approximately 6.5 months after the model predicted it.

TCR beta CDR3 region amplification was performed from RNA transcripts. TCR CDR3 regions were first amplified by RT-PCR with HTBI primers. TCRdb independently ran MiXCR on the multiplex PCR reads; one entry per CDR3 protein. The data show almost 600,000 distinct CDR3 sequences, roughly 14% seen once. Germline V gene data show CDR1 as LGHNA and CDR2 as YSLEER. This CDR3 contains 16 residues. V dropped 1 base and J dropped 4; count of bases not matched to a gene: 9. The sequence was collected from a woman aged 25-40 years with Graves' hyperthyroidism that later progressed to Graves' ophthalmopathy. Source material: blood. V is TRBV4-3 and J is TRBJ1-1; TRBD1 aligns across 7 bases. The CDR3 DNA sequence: TGCGCCAGCAGCCAAGGTTTCAGGGGGGGAGGCACTGAAGCTTTCTTT. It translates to CASSQGFRGGGTEAFF.